The rows below give T cell receptor beta chains drawn from one sample of a study of cytomegalovirus exposure and HLA in healthy donors. Some clones are missing from TCRdb's copy, which holds only in-frame ones; the method was immunoSEQ multiplex PCR. The table has 110,000 or so clones, over 75% seen once. Sequencing was carried out using PBMCs. These receptors were obtained from a woman between 18 and 29 years old in good health and CMV-seronegative. Each CDR3 is given with its conserved first and last residue. Fields, in order: V gene, clone size, J gene, D gene, CDR3 DNA, CDR3 protein. A D gene is named only where the DNA matches it firmly. Some rows mark clone size as missing; the rest say once, few, many or name a class of expanded clone.

TRBV4-2	.	TRBJ1-5	.	TGTGCCAGCAGCCTGTCTAATAGCAATCAGCCCCAGCATTTT	CASSLSNSNQPQHF
TRBV11-2	.	TRBJ1-2	.	TGTGCCAGCAGCTTAGATCGTAGAGGCAACTATGGCTACACCTTC	CASSLDRRGNYGYTF
TRBV7-7	.	TRBJ2-1	TRBD2	TGTGCTAGCAGCTTATTTAGCGGGAGCGGGGTCAATGAGCAGTTCTTC	CASSLFSGSGVNEQFF
TRBV19	once	TRBJ2-1	.	TGTGCCAGCCGCGGCAGGGCTATTTACAATGAGCAGTTCTTC	CASRGRAIYNEQFF
TRBV9	.	TRBJ2-3	.	TGTGCCAGCAGCTCTGGTGGGGGGGGGCCTAGCACAGATACGCAGTATTTT	CASSSGGGGPSTDTQYF
TRBV2	.	TRBJ1-1	.	TGTGCCAGCAGTGATGCCAGCGACAGGAACACTGAAGCTTTCTTT	CASSDASDRNTEAFF
TRBV6-5	.	TRBJ1-2	.	TGTGCCAGCAGTTACTCGACTTACGAATTGGGCTACACCTTC	CASSYSTYELGYTF
TRBV4-3	few	TRBJ1-3	TRBD1	TGCGCCAGCAGCCGGACTGCTGACAGGGTCTCTGGAAACACCATATATTTT	CASSRTADRVSGNTIYF
TRBV15	.	TRBJ2-7	.	TGTGCCACCAGCAGAGATTTAGAGGAGGGACGGCAGTACTTC	CATSRDLEEGRQYF
TRBV28	.	TRBJ1-4	.	TGTGCCAGCAGTCCTTATGCTTCGGGTGAAAAACTGTTTTTT	CASSPYASGEKLFF
TRBV19	.	TRBJ2-1	.	TGTGCCAGTACCCCTTCCCTACTAGTCTACAATGAGCAGTTCTTC	CASTPSLLVYNEQFF
TRBV11-2	.	TRBJ2-1	TRBD2	TGTGCCAGCAGCTTAGTCGGTAGCGGGGGACTTTACAATGAGCAGTTCTTC	CASSLVGSGGLYNEQFF
TRBV9	.	TRBJ2-2	TRBD2	TGTGCCAGCAGCTCACCCTCCGGGACTAGAAACACCGGGGAGCTGTTTTTT	CASSSPSGTRNTGELFF
TRBV29-1	.	TRBJ2-7	.	TGCAGCGTTGAATCCTTCTACGAGCAGTACTTC	CSVESFYEQYF
TRBV7-9	once	TRBJ1-5	.	TGTGCCAGCAGCTTAGAAGGAGGGCCGTATCAGCCCCAGCATTTT	CASSLEGGPYQPQHF